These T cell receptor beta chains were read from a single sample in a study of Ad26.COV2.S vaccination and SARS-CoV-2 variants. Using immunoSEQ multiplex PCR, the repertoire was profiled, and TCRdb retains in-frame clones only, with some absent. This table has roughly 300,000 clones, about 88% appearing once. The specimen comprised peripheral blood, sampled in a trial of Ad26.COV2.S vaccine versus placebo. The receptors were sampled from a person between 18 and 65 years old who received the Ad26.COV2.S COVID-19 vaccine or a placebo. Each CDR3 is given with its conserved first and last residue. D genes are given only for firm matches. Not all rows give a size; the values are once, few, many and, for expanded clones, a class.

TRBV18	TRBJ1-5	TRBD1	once	CASSPQGAVQPQHF	TGTGCCAGCTCACCACAGGGGGCGGTTCAGCCCCAGCATTTT
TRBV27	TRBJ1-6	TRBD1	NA	CASSRQGALQGSYNSPLHF	TGTGCCAGCAGCCGGCAGGGGGCGTTACAAGGGTCCTATAATTCACCCCTCCACTTT
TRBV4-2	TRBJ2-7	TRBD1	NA	CASSEGQAYEQYF	TGTGCCAGCAGCGAAGGACAGGCCTACGAGCAGTACTTC
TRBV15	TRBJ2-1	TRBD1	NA	CATSTPRDRSYNEQFF	TGTGCCACCAGCACTCCTCGGGACAGATCCTACAATGAGCAGTTCTTC
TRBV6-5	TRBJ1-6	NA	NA	CASIMSGLGSPLHF	TGTGCCAGCATCATGTCAGGGCTGGGTTCACCCCTCCACTTT
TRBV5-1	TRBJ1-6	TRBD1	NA	CASSSTLGTGDSPLHF	TGCGCCAGCAGCTCAACCCTAGGGACAGGCGATTCACCCCTCCACTTT
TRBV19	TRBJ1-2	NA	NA	CASSTVNPSKGYTF	TGTGCCAGTAGTACCGTCAACCCCTCAAAAGGCTACACCTTC
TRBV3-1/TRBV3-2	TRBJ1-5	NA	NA	CASSQGSRAGQPQHF	TGTGCCAGCAGCCAAGGTTCCAGGGCGGGTCAGCCCCAGCATTTT
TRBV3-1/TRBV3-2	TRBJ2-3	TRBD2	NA	CASRRGGSTDTQYF	TGTGCCAGCAGGCGCGGGGGAAGCACAGATACGCAGTATTTT
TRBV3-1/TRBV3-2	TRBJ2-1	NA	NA	CASSQDRARTYNEQFF	TGTGCCAGCAGCCAAGACCGCGCGAGAACCTACAATGAGCAGTTCTTC
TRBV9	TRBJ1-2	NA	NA	CASSDSEGGPFYTF	TGTGCCAGCAGCGATAGTGAGGGGGGTCCCTTCTACACCTTC
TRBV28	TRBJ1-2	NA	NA	CASVRSTVYGYTF	TGTGCCAGCGTACGATCGACAGTCTATGGCTACACCTTC
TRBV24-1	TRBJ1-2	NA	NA	CATSDRFGEAYYGYTF	TGTGCCACCAGTGATCGATTCGGGGAGGCGTACTATGGCTACACCTTC
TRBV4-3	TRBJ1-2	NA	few	CASSQESGAYGYGGYTF	TGCGCCAGCAGCCAAGAGTCAGGGGCCTATGGCTACGGAGGCTACACCTTC
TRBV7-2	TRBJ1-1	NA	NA	CASSLRGVAFF	TGTGCCAGCAGCTTACGTGGGGTAGCTTTCTTT
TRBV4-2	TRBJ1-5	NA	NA	CASSQELADQPQHF	TGTGCCAGCAGCCAAGAGTTGGCCGATCAGCCCCAGCATTTT
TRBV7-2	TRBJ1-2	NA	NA	CASSPGGAGGADGYTF	TGTGCCAGCAGCCCCGGGGGGGCGGGGGGCGCCGATGGCTACACCTTC
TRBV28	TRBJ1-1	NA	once	CASSPTLGRGLNTEAFF	TGTGCCAGCAGTCCAACCTTGGGGCGGGGATTGAACACTGAAGCTTTCTTT
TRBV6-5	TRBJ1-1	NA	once	CASRGGTEAFF	TGTGCCAGCAGGGGAGGCACTGAAGCTTTCTTT
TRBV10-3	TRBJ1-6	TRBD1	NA	CAISAGGNYNSPLHF	TGTGCCATCAGTGCAGGGGGGAACTATAATTCACCCCTCCACTTT
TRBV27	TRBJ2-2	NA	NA	CASRGAANTGELFF	TGTGCCAGCAGGGGGGCTGCGAACACCGGGGAGCTGTTTTTT
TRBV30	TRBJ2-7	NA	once	CAWARDGNYEQYF	TGTGCCTGGGCAAGGGACGGGAACTACGAGCAGTACTTC
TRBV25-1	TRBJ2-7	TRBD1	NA	CASSEGDSGSQYF	TGTGCCAGCAGTGAGGGGGACAGTGGTTCCCAGTACTTC
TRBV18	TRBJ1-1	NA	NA	CASSLDTEAFF	TGTGCCAGCTCACTGGACACTGAAGCTTTCTTT
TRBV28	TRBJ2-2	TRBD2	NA	CASKGLAGPLANTGELFF	TGTGCCAGCAAGGGACTAGCGGGACCCCTCGCGAACACCGGGGAGCTGTTTTTT
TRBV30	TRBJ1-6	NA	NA	CAWNQGYYNSPLHF	TGTGCCTGGAACCAGGGGTATTATAATTCACCCCTCCACTTT
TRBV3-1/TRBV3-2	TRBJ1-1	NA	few	CASSLGTSNTEAFF	TGTGCCAGCAGCCTCGGGACATCTAACACTGAAGCTTTCTTT
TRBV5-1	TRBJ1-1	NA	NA	CASSLANTEAFF	TGCGCCAGCAGCTTGGCCAACACTGAAGCTTTCTTT
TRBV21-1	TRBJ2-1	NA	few	CASSKKWGREQFF	TGTGCCAGCAGCAAAAAGTGGGGTCGAGAGCAGTTCTTC
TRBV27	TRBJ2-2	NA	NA	CASSYDRTNTGELFF	TGTGCCAGCAGTTATGACAGAACGAACACCGGGGAGCTGTTTTTT
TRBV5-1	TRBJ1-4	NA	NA	CASSFLPTGSAGYEKLFF	TGCGCCAGCAGCTTCCTCCCAACGGGATCGGCGGGGTATGAAAAACTGTTTTTT
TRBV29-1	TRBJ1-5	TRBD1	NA	CSAMEAGGLYQPQHF	TGCAGCGCCATGGAGGCAGGGGGTCTCTATCAGCCCCAGCATTTT
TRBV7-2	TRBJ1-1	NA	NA	CASSLGLMNTEAFF	TGTGCCAGCAGCTTAGGGCTGATGAACACTGAAGCTTTCTTT
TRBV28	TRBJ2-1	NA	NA	CASIQRSGVYEQFF	TGTGCCAGCATCCAAAGGTCTGGGGTCTATGAGCAGTTCTTC
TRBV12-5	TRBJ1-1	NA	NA	CASGYRVGVKTEAFF	TGTGCTAGTGGATACAGGGTAGGGGTGAAGACTGAAGCTTTCTTT
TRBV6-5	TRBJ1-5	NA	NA	CASSRDSNQPQHF	TGTGCCAGCAGCCGAGATAGCAATCAGCCCCAGCATTTT
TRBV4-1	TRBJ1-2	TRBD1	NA	CASSRQQDRVVGYTF	TGCGCCAGCAGCCGACAGCAGGACAGGGTGGTAGGCTACACCTTC
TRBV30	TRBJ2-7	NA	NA	CAWSASSSNYEQYF	TGTGCCTGGAGTGCGTCTAGCTCGAACTACGAGCAGTACTTC
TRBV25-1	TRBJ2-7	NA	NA	CASSGRNGGSFTLEQYF	TGTGCCAGCAGTGGCCGGAACGGGGGCTCATTCACGCTCGAGCAGTACTTC
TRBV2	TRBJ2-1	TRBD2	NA	CASSSPGLAGLISYNEQFF	TGTGCCAGCAGTTCCCCGGGACTAGCGGGTCTAATCTCCTACAATGAGCAGTTCTTC
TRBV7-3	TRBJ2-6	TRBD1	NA	CASSPRTGSSGANVLTF	TGTGCCAGCAGCCCCCGGACAGGTTCCTCTGGGGCCAACGTCCTGACTTTC
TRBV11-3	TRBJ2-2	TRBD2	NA	CASSPRAGGLGGELFF	TGTGCCAGCAGCCCCCGAGCGGGGGGGCTCGGCGGGGAGCTGTTTTTT
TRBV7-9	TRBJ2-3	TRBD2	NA	CASSPRTSGTRDTQYF	TGTGCCAGCAGCCCGCGGACTAGCGGAACTCGGGATACGCAGTATTTT
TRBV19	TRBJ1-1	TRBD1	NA	CASSTTIRGLSEAFF	TGTGCCAGTAGTACCACTATCAGGGGGCTCTCTGAAGCTTTCTTT
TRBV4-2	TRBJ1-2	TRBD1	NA	CASSPTYRGRQLNNYGYTF	TGTGCCAGCAGCCCGACCTACAGGGGCAGACAGCTAAATAACTATGGCTACACCTTC